This T cell receptor (beta chain) was recovered during a study of cytomegalovirus exposure and HLA in healthy donors. TCRdb keeps only in-frame clones here, not all; method: immunoSEQ multiplex PCR. The sample includes about 160,000 clones, over 85% seen only once; the top ten take under 4.5%. On this clone itself: Its antigen is as yet unknown.

Donors came from a validation cohort of over a hundred subjects, distinct from the first 666-subject cohort. Germline values: CDR1 LNHDA, CDR2 SQIVND (reference sequence). After removal of 5 bases from V and 5 bases from J, the junction contained 14 bases not matched to a gene. The CDR3 is 18 amino acids. Study observations and caveats: Three CMV-associated chains proved CMV antigen-specific in vitro. Cytomegalovirus association was listed for about 180 TCR beta chains.

The source is a man in his late teens or twenties in good health and CMV-seropositive. The sample taken for sequencing was PBMCs. The gene calls are TRBV19 and TRBJ2-7; 14 bases align to TRBD2. In nucleotides, the CDR3 is TGTGCCAGTAGTCCCCGGGGTGGGACTAGCGGGAGAAGGAACGAGCAGTACTTC. Translating gives CASSPRGGTSGRRNEQYF.